This T cell receptor beta chain is drawn from a study of cytomegalovirus exposure and HLA in healthy donors. Whole-study results and caveats: TRBV6-2, TRBV6-3 and some other V segments were excluded as indistinguishable.

Donors consisted of healthy bone marrow donors. Concerning this clone: The antigen is unknown.

CDR1 is SEHNR and CDR2 is FQNEAQ in the germline V gene (reference sequence). V dropped 7 bases and J dropped 4; count of bases not matched to a gene: 9. The CDR3 is 15 residues long. The PCR made use of 60 Vbeta and 13 Jbeta primers. Profiling relied on immunoSEQ multiplex PCR, and the TCRdb table lists in-frame clones only, not all of them. The sample carries some 170,000 clones, 75% to 85% recorded once. The chain links TRBV7-9 to TRBJ1-4; 7 bases match TRBD1. Source material: PBMCs. The sequence came from a woman aged 18-35 years in good health and CMV-seropositive. The DNA of the CDR3 is TGTGCCAGCAACACACTACAGGGGTATAATGAAAAACTGTTTTTT. Residues: CASNTLQGYNEKLFF. The complete variable domain, with remaining parts taken from reference TRBV7-9 and TRBJ1-4, reads DTGVSQNPRHKITKRGQNVTFRCDPISEHNRLYWYRQTLGQGPEFLTYFQNEAQLEKSRLLSDRFSAERPKGSFSTLEIQRTEQGDSAMYLCASNTLQGYNEKLFFGSGTQLSVL.